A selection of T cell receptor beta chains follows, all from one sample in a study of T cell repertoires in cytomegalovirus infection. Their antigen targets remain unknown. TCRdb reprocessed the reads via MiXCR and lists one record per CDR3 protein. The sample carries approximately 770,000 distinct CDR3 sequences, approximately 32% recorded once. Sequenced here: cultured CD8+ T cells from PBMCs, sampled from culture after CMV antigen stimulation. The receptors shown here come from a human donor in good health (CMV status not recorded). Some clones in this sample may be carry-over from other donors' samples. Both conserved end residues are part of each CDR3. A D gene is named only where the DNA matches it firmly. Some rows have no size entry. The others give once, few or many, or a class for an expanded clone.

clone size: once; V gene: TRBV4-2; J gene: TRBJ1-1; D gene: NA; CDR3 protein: CASSPFRGPTEAFF; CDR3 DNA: TGTGCCAGCAGCCCTTTCCGCGGCCCCACTGAAGCTTTCTTT
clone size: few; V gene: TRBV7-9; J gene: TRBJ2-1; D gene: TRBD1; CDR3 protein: CASSTDGTGISNEQFF; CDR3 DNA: TGTGCCAGCAGCACCGATGGGACAGGGATATCCAATGAGCAGTTCTTC
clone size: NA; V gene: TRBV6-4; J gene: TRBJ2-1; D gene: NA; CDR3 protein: CASRLSPAYNEQFF; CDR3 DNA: TGTGCCAGTCGTCTTTCACCTGCCTACAATGAGCAGTTCTTC
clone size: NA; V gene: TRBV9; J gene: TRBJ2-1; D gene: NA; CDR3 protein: CASRAEFNNEQFF; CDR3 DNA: TGTGCCAGCAGAGCAGAATTTAACAATGAGCAGTTCTTC
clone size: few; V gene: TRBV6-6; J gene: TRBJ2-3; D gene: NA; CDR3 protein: CASNPRTGLGTDTQYF; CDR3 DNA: TGTGCCAGCAACCCGAGAACAGGTCTGGGCACAGATACGCAGTATTTT
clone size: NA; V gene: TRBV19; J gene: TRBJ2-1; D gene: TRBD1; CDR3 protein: CASSIEAGTEDNEQFF; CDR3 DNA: TGTGCCAGTAGTATCGAAGCCGGGACAGAAGACAATGAGCAGTTCTTC
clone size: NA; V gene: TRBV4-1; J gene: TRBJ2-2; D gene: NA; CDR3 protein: CASSHWSGELFF; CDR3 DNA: TGCGCCAGCAGCCACTGGTCCGGGGAGCTGTTTTTT
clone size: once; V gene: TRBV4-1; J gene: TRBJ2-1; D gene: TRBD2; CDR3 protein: CATAGLALNEQFF; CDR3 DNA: TGCGCCACCGCGGGACTAGCCCTCAATGAGCAGTTCTTC
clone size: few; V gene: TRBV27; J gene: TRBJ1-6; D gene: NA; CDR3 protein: CASSFSGLGSPLHF; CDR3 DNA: TGTGCCAGCAGTTTTTCGGGGTTGGGGTCACCCCTCCACTTT
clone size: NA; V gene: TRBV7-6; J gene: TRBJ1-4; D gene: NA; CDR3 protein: CASNKQGRTTNEKLFF; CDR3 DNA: TGTGCCAGCAACAAACAGGGAAGGACGACTAATGAAAAACTGTTTTTT
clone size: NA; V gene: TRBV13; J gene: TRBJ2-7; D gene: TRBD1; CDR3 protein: CASSPRGQEIKQYF; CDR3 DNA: TGTGCCAGCAGCCCTAGGGGACAGGAAATTAAGCAGTACTTC
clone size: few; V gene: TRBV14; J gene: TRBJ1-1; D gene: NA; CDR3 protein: CASSPSGFHTEAFF; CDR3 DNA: TGTGCCAGCAGCCCTTCCGGGTTTCACACTGAAGCTTTCTTT
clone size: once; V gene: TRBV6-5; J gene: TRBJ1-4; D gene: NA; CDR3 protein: CASGLGQRFSNEKLFF; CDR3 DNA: TGTGCCAGCGGGTTAGGACAGAGATTTTCTAATGAAAAACTGTTTTTT
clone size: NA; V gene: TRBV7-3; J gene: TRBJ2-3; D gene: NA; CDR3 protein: CASSNPTADTQYF; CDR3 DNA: TGTGCCAGCAGCAACCCTACCGCAGATACGCAGTATTTT
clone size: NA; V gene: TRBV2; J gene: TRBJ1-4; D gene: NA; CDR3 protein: CASTRRKLATNEKLFF; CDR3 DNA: TGTGCCAGCACGAGGCGGAAGCTTGCAACTAATGAAAAACTGTTTTTT
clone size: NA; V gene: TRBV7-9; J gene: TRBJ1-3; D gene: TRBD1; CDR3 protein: CASSLAGRGLDTIYF; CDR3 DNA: TGTGCCAGCAGCTTAGCGGGCAGGGGGTTGGACACCATATATTTT
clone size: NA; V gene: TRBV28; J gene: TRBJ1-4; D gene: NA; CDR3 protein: CASSLRDANEKLFF; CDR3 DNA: TGTGCCAGCAGTTTAAGGGACGCTAATGAAAAACTGTTTTTT
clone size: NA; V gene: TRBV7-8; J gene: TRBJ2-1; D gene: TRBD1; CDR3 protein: CASSPLTGENEQFF; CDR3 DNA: TGTGCCAGCAGCCCCTTGACAGGGGAGAATGAGCAGTTCTTC
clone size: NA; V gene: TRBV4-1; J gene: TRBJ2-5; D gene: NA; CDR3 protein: CASSQEPGPGETQYF; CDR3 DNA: TGCGCCAGCAGCCAAGAACCGGGGCCGGGAGAGACCCAGTACTTC
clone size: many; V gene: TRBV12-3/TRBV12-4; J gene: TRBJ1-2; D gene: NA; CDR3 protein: CASSLGGEPPSGYTF; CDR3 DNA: TGTGCCAGCAGTTTAGGTGGGGAACCGCCTAGTGGCTACACCTTC
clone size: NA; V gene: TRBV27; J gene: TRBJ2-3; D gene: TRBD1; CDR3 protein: CASSSLPGTGVKDTQYF; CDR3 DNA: TGTGCCAGCAGTTCGCTCCCCGGGACAGGGGTCAAAGATACGCAGTATTTT
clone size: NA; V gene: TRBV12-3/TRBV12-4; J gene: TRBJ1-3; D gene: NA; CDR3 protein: CASSPFSAGNTIYF; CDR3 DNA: TGTGCCAGCAGTCCCTTTAGTGCTGGAAACACCATATATTTT
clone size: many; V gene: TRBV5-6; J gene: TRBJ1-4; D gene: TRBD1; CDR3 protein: CASSQGVAGEKLFF; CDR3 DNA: TGTGCCAGCAGCCAGGGGGTCGCTGGTGAAAAACTGTTTTTT
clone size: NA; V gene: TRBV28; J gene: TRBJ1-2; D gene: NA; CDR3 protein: CASSSSTEIYGYTF; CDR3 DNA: TGTGCCAGCAGTTCGTCGACAGAGATCTATGGCTACACCTTC
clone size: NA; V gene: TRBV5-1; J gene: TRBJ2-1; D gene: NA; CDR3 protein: CATSQVAAFNEQFF; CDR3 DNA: TGCGCCACCAGCCAGGTAGCGGCGTTCAATGAGCAGTTCTTC
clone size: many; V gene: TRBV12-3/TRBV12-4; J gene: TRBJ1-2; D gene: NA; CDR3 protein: CASSSNRVYGYTF; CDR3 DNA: TGTGCCAGCAGTTCGAACAGGGTTTATGGCTACACCTTC
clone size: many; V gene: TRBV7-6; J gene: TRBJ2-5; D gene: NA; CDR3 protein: CASSLAGAGEQETQYF; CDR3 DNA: TGTGCCAGCAGCTTAGCAGGTGCAGGGGAACAAGAGACCCAGTACTTC
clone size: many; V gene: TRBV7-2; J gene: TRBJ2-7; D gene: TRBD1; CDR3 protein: CASSLEQGPYEQYF; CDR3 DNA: TGTGCCAGCAGCTTAGAACAGGGGCCCTACGAGCAGTACTTC
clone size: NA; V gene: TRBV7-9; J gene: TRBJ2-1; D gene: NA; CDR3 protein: CASSSTVLPYNEQFF; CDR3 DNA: TGTGCCAGCAGCTCCACAGTTCTCCCCTACAATGAGCAGTTCTTC
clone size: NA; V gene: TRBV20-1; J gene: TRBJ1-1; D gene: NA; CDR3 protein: CSARSGRYTEAFF; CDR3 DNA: TGCAGTGCTAGATCGGGCAGATACACTGAAGCTTTCTTT
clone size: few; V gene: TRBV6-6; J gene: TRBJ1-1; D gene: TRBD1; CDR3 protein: CASSYSSGDSEAFF; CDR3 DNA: TGTGCCAGCAGTTACTCGTCGGGGGACAGTGAAGCTTTCTTT
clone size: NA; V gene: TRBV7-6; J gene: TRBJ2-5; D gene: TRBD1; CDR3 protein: CASSLVRSGTGIREETQYF; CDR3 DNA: TGTGCCAGCAGCTTAGTCAGGAGCGGGACAGGGATAAGGGAAGAGACCCAGTACTTC
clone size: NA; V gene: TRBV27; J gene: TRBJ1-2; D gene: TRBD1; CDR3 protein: CASGTGHGYTF; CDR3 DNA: TGTGCCAGCGGGACAGGACATGGCTACACCTTC
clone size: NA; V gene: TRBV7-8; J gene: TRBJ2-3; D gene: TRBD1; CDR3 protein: CASSLSTGGKDTQYF; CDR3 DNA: TGTGCCAGCAGCTTATCGACAGGGGGCAAAGATACGCAGTATTTT
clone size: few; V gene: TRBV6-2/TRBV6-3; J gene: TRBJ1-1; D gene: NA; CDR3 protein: CASSYGGTVTEAFF; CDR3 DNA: TGTGCCAGCAGTTATGGGGGAACTGTGACTGAAGCTTTCTTT
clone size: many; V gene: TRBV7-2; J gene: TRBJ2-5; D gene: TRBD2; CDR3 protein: CASSVTAGPYQETQYF; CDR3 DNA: TGTGCCAGCAGCGTGACAGCGGGGCCTTACCAAGAGACCCAGTACTTC
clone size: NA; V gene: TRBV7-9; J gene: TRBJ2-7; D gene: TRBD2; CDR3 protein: CASSPASPGLASYEQYF; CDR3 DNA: TGTGCCAGCAGCCCTGCCAGTCCGGGACTAGCGAGCTACGAGCAGTACTTC
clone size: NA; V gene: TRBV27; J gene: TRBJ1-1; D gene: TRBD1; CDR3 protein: CASSSGGDFTEAFF; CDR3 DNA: TGTGCCAGCAGTTCAGGGGGCGACTTCACTGAAGCTTTCTTT
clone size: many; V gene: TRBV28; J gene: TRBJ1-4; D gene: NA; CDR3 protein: CASSLNRDIIREKLFF; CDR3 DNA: TGTGCCAGCAGTTTAAACCGGGACATAATTAGGGAAAAACTGTTTTTT
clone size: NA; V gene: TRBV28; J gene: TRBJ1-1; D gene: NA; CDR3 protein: CASSYLRRKPNTEAFF; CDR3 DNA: TGTGCCAGCAGTTACCTGCGCAGAAAACCGAACACTGAAGCTTTCTTT
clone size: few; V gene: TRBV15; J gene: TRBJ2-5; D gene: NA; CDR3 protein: CATSRGRGETQYF; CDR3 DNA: TGTGCCACCAGCAGAGGCAGGGGAGAGACCCAGTACTTC
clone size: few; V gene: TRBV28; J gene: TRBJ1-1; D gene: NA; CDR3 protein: CASSLVGEGVTEAFF; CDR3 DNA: TGTGCCAGCAGTTTGGTAGGGGAGGGAGTCACTGAAGCTTTCTTT
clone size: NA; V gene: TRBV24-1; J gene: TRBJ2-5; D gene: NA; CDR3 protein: CATSEGRWLGTETQYF; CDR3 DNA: TGTGCCACCAGTGAGGGTCGGTGGCTCGGAACCGAGACCCAGTACTTC
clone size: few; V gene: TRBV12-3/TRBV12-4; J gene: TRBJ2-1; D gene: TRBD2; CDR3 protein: CASRIPEREEQFF; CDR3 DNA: TGTGCCAGCAGGATACCCGAGCGGGAAGAGCAGTTCTTC
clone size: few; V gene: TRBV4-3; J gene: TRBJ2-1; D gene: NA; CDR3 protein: CASSQDWTGTSNEQFF; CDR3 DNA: TGCGCCAGCAGCCAAGATTGGACGGGAACGTCCAATGAGCAGTTCTTC
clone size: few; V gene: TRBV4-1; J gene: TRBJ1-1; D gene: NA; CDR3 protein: CASSQDVSGTQSGAFF; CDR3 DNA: TGCGCCAGCAGCCAAGATGTGAGCGGGACCCAGTCCGGAGCTTTCTTT
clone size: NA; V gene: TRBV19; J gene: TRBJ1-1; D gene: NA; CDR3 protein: CASRLGPLGAFF; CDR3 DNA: TGTGCCAGTAGACTCGGGCCCCTCGGGGCTTTCTTT
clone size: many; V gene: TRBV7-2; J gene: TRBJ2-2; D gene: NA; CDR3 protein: CASSTTPDRANTGELFF; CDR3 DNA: TGTGCCAGCAGCACGACCCCGGACAGAGCGAACACCGGGGAGCTGTTTTTT
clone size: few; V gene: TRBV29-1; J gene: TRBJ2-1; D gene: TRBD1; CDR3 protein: CSVEDDRGFEQFF; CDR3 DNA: TGCAGCGTTGAAGACGACAGGGGGTTTGAGCAGTTCTTC
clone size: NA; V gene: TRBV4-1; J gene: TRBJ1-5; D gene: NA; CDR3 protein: CASSQGRMPNQPQHF; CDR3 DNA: TGCGCCAGCAGCCAAGGGCGAATGCCCAATCAGCCCCAGCATTTT
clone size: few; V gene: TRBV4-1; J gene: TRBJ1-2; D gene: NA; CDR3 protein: CASSQGVGLGYGYTF; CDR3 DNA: TGCGCCAGCAGCCAAGGGGTAGGCTTGGGGTATGGCTACACCTTC
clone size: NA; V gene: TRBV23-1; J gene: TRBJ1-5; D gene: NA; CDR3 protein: CASSQTGEGRQPQHF; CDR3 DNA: TGCGCCAGCAGTCAAACGGGTGAAGGGCGTCAGCCCCAGCATTTT
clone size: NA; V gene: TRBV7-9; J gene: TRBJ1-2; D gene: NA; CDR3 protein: CASSSVSNFRDGTDYGYTF; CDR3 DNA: TGTGCCAGCAGCTCTGTGTCAAATTTTCGGGACGGTACAGACTATGGCTACACCTTC
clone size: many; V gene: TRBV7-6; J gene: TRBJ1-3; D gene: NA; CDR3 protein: CASSPFPGPMEDTIYF; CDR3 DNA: TGTGCCAGCAGCCCTTTTCCGGGACCGATGGAAGACACCATATATTTT
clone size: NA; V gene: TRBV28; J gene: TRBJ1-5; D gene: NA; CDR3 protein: CASSLFTTPGRLWLQPQHF; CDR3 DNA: TGTGCCAGCAGCCTTTTTACAACCCCCGGGCGGCTCTGGTTGCAGCCCCAGCATTTT
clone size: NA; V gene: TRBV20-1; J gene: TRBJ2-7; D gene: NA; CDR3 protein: CSAIQWAGTTYEQYF; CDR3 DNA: TGCAGTGCTATCCAGTGGGCAGGGACGACCTACGAGCAGTACTTC
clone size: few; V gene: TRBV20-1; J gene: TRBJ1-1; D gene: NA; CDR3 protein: CSARDWGDTEAFF; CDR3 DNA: TGCAGTGCTAGAGATTGGGGGGACACTGAAGCTTTCTTT
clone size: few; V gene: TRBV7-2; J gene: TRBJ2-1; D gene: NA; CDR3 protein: CASSLPRGNEQFF; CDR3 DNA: TGTGCCAGCAGCTTACCCAGGGGCAATGAGCAGTTCTTC
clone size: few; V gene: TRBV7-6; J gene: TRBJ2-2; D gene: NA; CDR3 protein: CASSLDPAGPQELFF; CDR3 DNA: TGTGCCAGCAGCTTAGACCCGGCAGGACCCCAGGAGCTGTTTTTT